Detailed here is one T cell receptor (beta chain). This CDR3 comprises 15 residues. V lost 3 bases and J lost 1, with 12 bases in between. Germline V gives CDR1 SEHNR, CDR2 FQNEAQ (reference sequence). These data originate in a study of blood T cell repertoires in COVID-19. Across the whole study: Material from acute and convalescent COVID-19 was sourced from the United States, Italy and Spain. T cells, B-cell-depleted T cells, or PBMCs provided the cDNA or gDNA that served as material.

Profiling relied on immunoSEQ multiplex PCR, and the TCRdb table lists in-frame clones only, not all of them. Of around 120,000 clones listed, approximately 84% are singletons. The source of this sequence is a man in his 70s with acute or convalescent COVID-19. This chain links TRBV7-9 with TRBJ1-1, with a tentative D call TRBD1 (5 bases). The specimen was peripheral blood. The CDR3 region has the DNA TGTGCCAGCAGCTTTATGGCAGGGCGGAACACTGAAGCTTTCTTT. It yields the protein CASSFMAGRNTEAFF.